The 21 T cell receptor beta chains below were found in one sample sequenced in a study of cytomegalovirus exposure and HLA in healthy donors. PCR involved 60 Vbeta and 13 Jbeta primers. TCRdb keeps only in-frame clones here, not all; method: immunoSEQ multiplex PCR. The sample yields about 160,000 clones, 60% to 80% seen once. The sample consisted of PBMCs. The receptor source for this set is a woman younger than 45 in good health and CMV-seronegative.

The chain is built from TRBV5-1 and TRBJ2-1; D remains unclear. This CDR3 contains 12 residues. The V end lost 0 bases, the J end lost 10 bases, and 8 bases lay between the germline ends. Germline assignment: CDR1 SGHRS and CDR2 YFSETQ. The CDR3 loop is CASSLDRLEQFF. As DNA, the CDR3 is TGCGCCAGCAGCTTGGACCGTCTAGAGCAGTTCTTC.

The chain employs TRBV6-6 and TRBJ2-1; TRBD2 matches 12 bases. The CDR3 extends over 13 amino acids. CDR1 is MNHNY and CDR2 is SVGAGI in the germline V gene (reference sequence). J lost 12 bases, V lost 5 bases, and 5 bases had no gene match. As DNA, the CDR3 is TGTGCCAGCAGTCGCCCGACTAGCGGGGGGCAGTTCTTC. Residues: CASSRPTSGGQFF.

This chain joins TRBV6-4 and TRBJ2-4; TRBD1 agrees at 10 bases. There are 13 residues in the CDR3. Germline assignment: CDR1 MRHNA and CDR2 SNTAGT. The ends lost 6 bases at V and 8 bases at J; junction bases unmatched: 4. The CDR3 here is CASSRDRGDIQYF. The CDR3 DNA is TGTGCCAGCAGCCGGGACAGGGGTGACATTCAGTACTTC.

The rearrangement uses TRBV18 and TRBJ2-3, with 8 nucleotides matching TRBD2. V shed 2 bases and J 1 base; nucleotides not matched to a gene: 2. Germline V gene lookup returns CDR1 KGHSH and CDR2 LQKENI. The CDR3 is 15 residues long. CDR3 loop: CASSPAGGGTDTQYF. CDR3 DNA: TGTGCCAGCTCACCAGCCGGGGGGGGCACAGATACGCAGTATTTT.

The chain couples TRBV14 to TRBJ1-1; D unresolved. Trimming removed 3 bases at V and 6 bases at J, with 11 bases between. Germline V gives CDR1 SGHDN, CDR2 FVKESK. The CDR3 sequence is 13 residues long. CDR3 nucleotides: TGTGCCAGCAGCCAGAAGAACTACCCTGAAGCTTTCTTT. Protein: CASSQKNYPEAFF. Filled out from reference TRBV14 and TRBJ1-1, the complete variable domain reads EAGVTQFPSHSVIEKGQTVTLRCDPISGHDNLYWYRRVMGKEIKFLLHFVKESKQDESGMPNNRFLAERTGGTYSTLKVQPAELEDSGVYFCASSQKNYPEAFFGQGTRLTVV.

This clone was seen once. The rearrangement joins TRBV5-1 to TRBJ1-4; D perhaps matches TRBD1 (5 bases). The CDR3 is 16 residues long. From germline, CDR1 is SGHRS and CDR2 YFSETQ. The V end was cut by 9 bases, the J end by 0 bases, with 18 bases between. The CDR3, as DNA: TGCGCCACCAGGGCCCAGGGAGGAACAACTAATGAAAAACTGTTTTTT. It is translated as CATRAQGGTTNEKLFF.

This clone has a single count. The rearrangement joins TRBV5-5 to TRBJ2-7; 7 nucleotides agree with TRBD1. V was pared by 4 bases and J by 0 bases, with 7 bases of the junction left unmatched. This CDR3 comprises 15 residues. Per germline, CDR1 SGHKS and CDR2 YYEKEE (reference sequence). CDR3 loop: CASSPKGTDSYEQYF. CDR3 DNA sequence: TGTGCCAGCAGCCCCAAAGGGACAGACTCCTACGAGCAGTACTTC.

As to this clone: Other DNA sequences of this sample code for an identical CDR3. J is TRBJ2-2 and V is TRBV4-2, with D maybe TRBD2 (6 bases). Germline V lookup: CDR1 LGHNA, CDR2 YNFKEQ. CDR3 length: 15 residues. Trimming removed 1 base at V and 7 bases at J, with 13 bases between. CDR3 sequence reads: CASSQVPGDDGELFF. CDR3 bases: TGTGCCAGCAGCCAAGTTCCGGGGGACGACGGGGAGCTGTTTTTT.

The chain links TRBV5-8 to TRBJ1-2, with 9 positions matching TRBD1. The CDR3 length is 17 residues. After removal of 4 bases from V and 4 bases from J, the junction contained 14 bases not matched to a gene. Germline V CDR1 and CDR2: SGHTS, YDEGEE. In DNA, the CDR3 is TGTGCCAGCAGCAATGCTATGGACAGGGGCCAATTCTATGGCTACACCTTC. As protein: CASSNAMDRGQFYGYTF.

The chain joins TRBV6-1 to TRBJ2-7; D remains unclear. The germline V gene encodes CDR1 MNHNS and CDR2 SASEGT. With 5 bases removed from V and 3 bases from J, the gap between germline ends came to 8 bases. The CDR3 is made up of 12 amino acids. DNA for the CDR3: TGTGCCAGCAGTTCTTTCAGCTACGAGCAGTACTTC. Translating it yields CASSSFSYEQYF.

The chain is built from TRBV4-2 and TRBJ2-7; TRBD2 aligns across 10 bases. The CDR3 runs to 14 residues. V was clipped by 2 bases and J by 2 bases; unmatched bases: 0. CDR1 and CDR2 (germline): LGHNA, YNFKEQ. The CDR3 sequence is CASSQTSGAYEQYF. The CDR3 region has the DNA TGTGCCAGCAGCCAAACTAGCGGGGCCTACGAGCAGTACTTC.

This clone has only a few counts. The V call is TRBV28, the J call TRBJ2-1, with 9 positions matching TRBD2. Germline CDR1 MDHEN, CDR2 SYDVKM. The V segment lost 5 bases and the J segment 1 base; nucleotides outside the gene matches: 9. This CDR3 comprises 17 residues. In DNA form, the CDR3 reads TGTGCCAGCAGTCCTAGCGGGGCGGGGCCATCCTACAATGAGCAGTTCTTC. Protein: CASSPSGAGPSYNEQFF. Drawing the rest from reference TRBV28 and TRBJ2-1, the complete variable domain is DVKVTQSSRYLVKRTGEKVFLECVQDMDHENMFWYRQDPGLGLRLIYFSYDVKMKEKGDIPEGYSVSREKKERFSLILESASTNQTSMYLCASSPSGAGPSYNEQFFGPGTRLTVL.

The chain carries TRBV5-1 and TRBJ1-1; 8 bases map to TRBD1. Trimming removed 4 bases from V and 7 bases from J; junction bases left unmatched: 9. The CDR3 length is 14 residues. Germline V gives CDR1 SGHRS, CDR2 YFSETQ. CDR3 sequence reads: CASSLDRVEGEAFF. The CDR3 region has the DNA TGCGCCAGCAGCCTGGACAGGGTCGAGGGTGAAGCTTTCTTT.

CDR3 DNA: TGTGCCAGCAGCTTAGATCGCGGGGGTTACAATGAGCAGTTCTTC. This sequence encodes CASSLDRGGYNEQFF. This rearrangement joins TRBV7-3 to TRBJ2-1; 7 bases agree with TRBD2. With 2 bases clipped from V and 4 bases from J, the junction kept 5 bases outside the gene matches. Per germline, CDR1 SGHTA and CDR2 FQGTGA. There are 15 residues in the CDR3.

The genes are TRBV19 and TRBJ1-3, with D possibly matching TRBD1 (6 bases). This CDR3 spans 19 amino acids. Trimming removed 5 bases from V and 0 bases from J, with 23 bases in between. CDR1 is LNHDA, CDR2 SQIVND, per germline (reference sequence). The CDR3 loop reads CASSHLVKDRPSSGNTIYF. The CDR3 nucleotides read TGTGCCAGTAGTCACCTCGTGAAGGACAGACCGAGCTCTGGAAACACCATATATTTT.

The V call is TRBV5-6, the J call TRBJ2-7; D unclear. Trimming stripped 2 bases from V and 2 bases from J, with 5 bases between. The CDR3 contains 12 residues. Germline loops: CDR1 SGHDT, CDR2 YYEEEE. CDR3 coding DNA: TGTGCCAGCAGCTTCCAGACCTACGAGCAGTACTTC. Protein: CASSFQTYEQYF.

The chain couples TRBV14 to TRBJ2-7, with 9 bases lining up with TRBD1. The ends lost 0 bases at V and 5 bases at J; junction bases unmatched: 8. CDR1 is SGHDN and CDR2 is FVKESK in the germline V gene. The CDR3 has 16 amino acids. In nucleotides, the CDR3 is TGTGCCAGCAGCCAAGATGTCGGACAGGGGTTCCACGAGCAGTACTTC. This sequence encodes CASSQDVGQGFHEQYF.

This clone was seen a single time. V and J are TRBV2 and TRBJ2-6; a possible D gene is TRBD1 (6 bases). CDR1 SNHLY and CDR2 FYNNEI come from the germline V gene. V lost 6 bases and J lost 1, with 13 bases in between. The CDR3 consists of 16 residues. Here the CDR3 DNA reads TGTGCCAGCAGGGAAACCAGGGGATCTGGGGCCAACGTCCTGACTTTC. It encodes CASRETRGSGANVLTF. Complete variable domain (other parts from reference TRBV2 and TRBJ2-6): EPEVTQTPSHQVTQMGQEVILRCVPISNHLYFYWYRQILGQKVEFLVSFYNNEISEKSEIFDDQFSVERPDGSNFTLKIRSTKLEDSAMYFCASRETRGSGANVLTFGAGSRLTVL.

This clone was seen just once. The V and J genes are TRBV14 and TRBJ1-5; TRBD1 aligns across 7 bases. Germline V CDR1 and CDR2: SGHDN, FVKESK. CDR3 length equals 14 residues. The V segment lost 2 bases and the J segment 5 bases; nucleotides outside the gene matches: 3. The CDR3 DNA is TGTGCCAGCAGCCAATCCCAGGGGGATCAGCCCCAGCATTTT. Translated: CASSQSQGDQPQHF.

The chain joins TRBV27 to TRBJ2-2; 8 bases line up with TRBD2. The CDR3 spans 15 residues. From germline, CDR1 is MNHEY and CDR2 SMNVEV (reference sequence). Germline trimming cut 5 bases from V and 4 bases from J; bases unmatched to any gene: 6. The CDR3 loop reads CASSPMAGGTGELFF. The DNA for the CDR3 is TGTGCCAGCAGTCCGATGGCGGGGGGCACCGGGGAGCTGTTTTTT.

The V call is TRBV5-6, the J call TRBJ1-2; 10 nucleotides align to TRBD1. V lost 4 bases and J lost 8; bases outside the gene matches: 11. Germline V CDR1 and CDR2: SGHDT, YYEEEE. This CDR3 has 15 residues. CDR3 DNA: TGTGCCAGCAGCCCCGACCCGGGACAGGGGACGGGCTACACCTTC. Translation: CASSPDPGQGTGYTF.